Sequencing of this T cell receptor (beta chain) was carried out in a study of memory CD4+ T cells and cytomegalovirus serostatus. Study summary: This sample comes from healthy Belgian adults, several CMV seropositive, roughly 22 seronegative.

Per the study methods: After removing out-of-frame reads, 2 million to 2.5 million distinct TCRbeta sequences remained. Repertoires were generated with immunoSEQ multiplex PCR, while TCRdb's copy carries only in-frame clones and drops some. D and trimming were read from the DNA, whereas the V and J calls and clone size are those reported in that table. The sample lists just over 45,000 clones; over 75% were seen once. The sort gate was single viable CD3+CD4+CD8-CD45RO+ cells for memory CD4+ T cells. CMV serostatus came from serum IgG against pp150, pp28, p38, p52. In germline, CDR1 is SGHTS, CDR2 YDEGEE. The CDR3 extends over 14 amino acids. The V gene lost 0 bases and the J gene lost 9 bases, with 13 bases spanning the gap.

Sequences were obtained from memory CD4+ T cells from blood. The rearrangement joins TRBV5-8 to TRBJ2-4; maybe TRBD2 (7 bases). The TCR originated in an adult in good health and CMV-seronegative. The CDR3 sequence is CASSLDQGRGIQYF. The CDR3 DNA is TGTGCCAGCAGCTTGGATCAGGGGAGGGGCATTCAGTACTTC.